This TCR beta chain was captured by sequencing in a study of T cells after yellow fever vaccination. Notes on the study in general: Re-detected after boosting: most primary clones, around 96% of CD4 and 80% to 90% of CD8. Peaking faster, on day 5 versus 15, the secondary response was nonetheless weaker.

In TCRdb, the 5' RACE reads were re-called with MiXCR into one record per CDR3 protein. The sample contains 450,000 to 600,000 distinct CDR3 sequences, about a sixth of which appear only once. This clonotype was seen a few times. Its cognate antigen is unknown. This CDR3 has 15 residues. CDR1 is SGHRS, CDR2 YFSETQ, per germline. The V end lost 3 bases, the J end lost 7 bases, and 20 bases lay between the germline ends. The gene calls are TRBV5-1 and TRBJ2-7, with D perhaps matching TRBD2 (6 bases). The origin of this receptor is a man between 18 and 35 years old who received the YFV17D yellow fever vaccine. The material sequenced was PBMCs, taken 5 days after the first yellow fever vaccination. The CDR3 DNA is TGCGCCAGCAGCTCCGGGACGGCGGGGTTGAGGGAGCAGTACTTC. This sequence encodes CASSSGTAGLREQYF.